This T cell receptor beta chain is from a study of CD8+ T cells in alopecia areata. As for the study in general: After 6 to 18 months of tofacitinib, follow-up continued 6 months off drug. The study's findings and limits: Scalp samples also yield sequences from resident alphabeta T cells of normal skin. Significant decreases in scalp clonality and expanded CD8+ clones followed tofacitinib treatment.

Sequencing templates came from extracted RNA that was reverse transcribed into cDNA. Assay: immunoSEQ multiplex PCR; the TCRdb copy retains only in-frame clones and omits some. The sample records 110,000 to 150,000 clones, roughly four fifths being singletons. Stated treatment: oral pan-JAK inhibitor, 5-10 mg twice daily. Alopecia areata patients gave lesional scalp punch biopsies and peripheral blood samples. In the case of this clone: Its antigen remains unknown.

The clonotype comes from a human donor with alopecia areata. The sequencing used CD8+ T cells sorted from blood, collected at week 4, from a patient treated with tofacitinib.

The CDR3 loop is CASSIQRDQPQHF. Written as DNA, the CDR3 is TGTGCCAGTAGTATCCAGCGGGATCAGCCCCAGCATTTT. The chain uses TRBV19 and TRBJ1-5; no clear D gene. V dropped 3 bases and J dropped 5 bases, with 8 bases sitting between them. This CDR3 contains 13 residues. Germline values: CDR1 LNHDA, CDR2 SQIVND (reference sequence).